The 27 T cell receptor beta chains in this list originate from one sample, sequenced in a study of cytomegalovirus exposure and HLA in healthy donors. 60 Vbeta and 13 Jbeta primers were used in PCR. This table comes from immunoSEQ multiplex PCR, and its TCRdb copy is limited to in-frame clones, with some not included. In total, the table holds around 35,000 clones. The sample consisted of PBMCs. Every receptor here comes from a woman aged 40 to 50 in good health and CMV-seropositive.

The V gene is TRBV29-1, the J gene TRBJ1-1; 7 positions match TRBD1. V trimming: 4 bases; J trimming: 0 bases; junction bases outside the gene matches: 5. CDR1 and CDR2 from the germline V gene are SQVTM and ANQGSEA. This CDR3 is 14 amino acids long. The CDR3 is CSVAGTALNTEAFF. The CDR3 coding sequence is TGCAGCGTTGCCGGGACAGCTTTGAACACTGAAGCTTTCTTT.

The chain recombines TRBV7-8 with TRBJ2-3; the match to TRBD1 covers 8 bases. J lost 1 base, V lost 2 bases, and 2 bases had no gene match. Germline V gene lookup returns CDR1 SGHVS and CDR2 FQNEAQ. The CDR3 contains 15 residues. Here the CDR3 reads CASSLMTGGTDTQYF. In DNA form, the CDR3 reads TGTGCCAGCAGCTTAATGACAGGGGGCACAGATACGCAGTATTTT.

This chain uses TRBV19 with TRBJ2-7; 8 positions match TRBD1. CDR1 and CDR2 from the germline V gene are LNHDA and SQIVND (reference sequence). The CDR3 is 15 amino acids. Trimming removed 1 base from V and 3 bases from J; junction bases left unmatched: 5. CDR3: CASSIGGTGVYEQYF. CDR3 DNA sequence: TGTGCCAGTAGTATAGGGGGGACAGGAGTCTACGAGCAGTACTTC.

CDR3 nucleotide sequence: TGTGCCAGCAGTTTTTTACCAATTGGGGGGGTCTATGGCTACACCTTC. Protein product: CASSFLPIGGVYGYTF. The V and J genes are TRBV27 and TRBJ1-2, with a tentative D call TRBD1 (5 bases). Germline assignment: CDR1 MNHEY and CDR2 SMNVEV (reference sequence). This CDR3 is built from 16 residues. Trimming cost V 3 bases and J 4 bases, with 18 bases left between them.

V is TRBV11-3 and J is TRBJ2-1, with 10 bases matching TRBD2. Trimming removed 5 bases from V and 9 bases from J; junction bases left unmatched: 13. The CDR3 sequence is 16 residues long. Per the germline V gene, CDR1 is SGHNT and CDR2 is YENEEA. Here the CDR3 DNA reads TGTGCCAGCAGCATGGGGGGGCTAGCGGGAGTGGGTGAGCAGTTCTTC. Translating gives CASSMGGLAGVGEQFF.

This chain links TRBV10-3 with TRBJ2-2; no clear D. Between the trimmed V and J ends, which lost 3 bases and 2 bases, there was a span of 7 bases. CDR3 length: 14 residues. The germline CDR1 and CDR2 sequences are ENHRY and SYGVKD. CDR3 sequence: CAISDFPNTGELFF. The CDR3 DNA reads TGTGCCATCAGTGACTTTCCTAACACCGGGGAGCTGTTTTTT.

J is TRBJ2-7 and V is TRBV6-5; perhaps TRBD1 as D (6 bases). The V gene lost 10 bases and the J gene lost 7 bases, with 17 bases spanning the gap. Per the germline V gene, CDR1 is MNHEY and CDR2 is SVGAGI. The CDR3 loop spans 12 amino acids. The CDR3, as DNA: TGTGCCACCCAGAACAGGGTAAAAGAGCAGTACTTC. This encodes CATQNRVKEQYF.

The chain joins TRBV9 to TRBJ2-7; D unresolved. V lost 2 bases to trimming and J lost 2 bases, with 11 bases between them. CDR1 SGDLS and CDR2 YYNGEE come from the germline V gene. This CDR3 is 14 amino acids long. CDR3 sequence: CASSVGEAAYEQYF. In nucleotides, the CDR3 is TGTGCCAGCAGCGTCGGTGAGGCGGCCTACGAGCAGTACTTC.

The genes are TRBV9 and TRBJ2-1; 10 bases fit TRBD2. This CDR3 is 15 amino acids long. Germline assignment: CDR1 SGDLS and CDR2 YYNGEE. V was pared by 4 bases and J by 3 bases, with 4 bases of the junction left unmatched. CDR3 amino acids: CASSYRTSGYNEQFF. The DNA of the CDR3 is TGTGCCAGCAGCTACAGGACTAGCGGCTACAATGAGCAGTTCTTC.

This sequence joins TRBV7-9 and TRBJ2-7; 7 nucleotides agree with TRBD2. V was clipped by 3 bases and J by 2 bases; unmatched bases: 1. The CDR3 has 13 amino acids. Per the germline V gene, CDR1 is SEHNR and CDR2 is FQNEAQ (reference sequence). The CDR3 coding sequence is TGTGCCAGCAGCTTGAGCGGGGCCTACGAGCAGTACTTC. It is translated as CASSLSGAYEQYF.

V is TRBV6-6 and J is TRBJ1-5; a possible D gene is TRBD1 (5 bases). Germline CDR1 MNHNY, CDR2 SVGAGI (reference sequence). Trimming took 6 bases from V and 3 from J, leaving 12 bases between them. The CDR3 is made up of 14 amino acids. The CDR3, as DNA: TGTGCCAGCAGGGGACTTGGGAACAATCAGCCCCAGCATTTT. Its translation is CASRGLGNNQPQHF.

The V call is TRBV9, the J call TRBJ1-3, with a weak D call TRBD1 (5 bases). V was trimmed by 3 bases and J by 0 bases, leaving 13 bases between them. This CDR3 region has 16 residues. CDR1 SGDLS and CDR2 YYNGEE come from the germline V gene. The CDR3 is CASSDRQTISGNTIYF. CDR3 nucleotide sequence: TGTGCCAGCAGCGACAGACAGACGATCTCTGGAAACACCATATATTTT.

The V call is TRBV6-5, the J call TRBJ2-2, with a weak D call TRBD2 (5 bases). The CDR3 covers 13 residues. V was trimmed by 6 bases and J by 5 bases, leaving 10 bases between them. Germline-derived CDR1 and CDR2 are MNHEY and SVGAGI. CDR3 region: CASRRDGTGELFF. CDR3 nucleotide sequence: TGTGCCAGCAGGAGGGATGGTACCGGGGAGCTGTTTTTT.

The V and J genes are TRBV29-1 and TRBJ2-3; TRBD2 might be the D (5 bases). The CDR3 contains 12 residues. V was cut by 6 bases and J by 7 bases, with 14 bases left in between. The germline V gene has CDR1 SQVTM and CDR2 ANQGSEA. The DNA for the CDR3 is TGCAGCGTCCTTATCGGGGTTTATACGCAGTATTTT. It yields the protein CSVLIGVYTQYF.

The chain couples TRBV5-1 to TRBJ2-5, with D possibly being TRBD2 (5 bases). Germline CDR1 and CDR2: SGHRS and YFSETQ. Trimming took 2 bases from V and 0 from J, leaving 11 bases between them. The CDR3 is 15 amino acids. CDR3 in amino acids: CASSLGGYNQETQYF. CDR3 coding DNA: TGCGCCAGCAGCTTAGGCGGGTACAACCAAGAGACCCAGTACTTC.

The CDR3 bases are TGTGCCAGCAGCAAACTACAGGGGATCCTAAGAGATTCACCCCTCCACTTT. It encodes CASSKLQGILRDSPLHF. The V and J genes are TRBV14 and TRBJ1-6; 7 bases line up with TRBD1. CDR1 is SGHDN, CDR2 FVKESK, per germline. Unmatched junction bases numbered 15, after V lost 5 bases and J lost 8 bases. The CDR3 loop spans 17 amino acids.

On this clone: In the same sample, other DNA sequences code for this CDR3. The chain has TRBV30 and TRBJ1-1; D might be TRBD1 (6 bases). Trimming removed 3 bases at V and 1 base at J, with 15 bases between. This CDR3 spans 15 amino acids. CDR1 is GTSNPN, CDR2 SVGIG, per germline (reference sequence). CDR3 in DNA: TGTGCCTGGAGACTCGGGGGGGGGCCGAACACTGAAGCTTTCTTT. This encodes CAWRLGGGPNTEAFF.

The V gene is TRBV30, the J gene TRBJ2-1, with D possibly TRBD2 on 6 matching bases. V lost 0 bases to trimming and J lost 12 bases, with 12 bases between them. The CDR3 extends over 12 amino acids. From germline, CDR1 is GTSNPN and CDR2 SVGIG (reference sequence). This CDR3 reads CAWSVQRRGQFF. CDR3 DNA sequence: TGTGCCTGGAGTGTACAGCGGAGGGGGCAGTTCTTC. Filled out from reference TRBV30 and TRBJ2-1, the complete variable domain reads SQTIHQWPATLVQPVGSPLSLECTVEGTSNPNLYWYRQAAGRGLQLLFYSVGIGQISSEVPQNLSASRPQDRQFILSSKKLLLSDSGFYLCAWSVQRRGQFFGPGTRLTVL.

The CDR3 DNA follows: TGTGCCAGCAGCCAAGATGGGGTGGCGGGAAACCCAGCCAATGAGCAGTTCTTC. It encodes CASSQDGVAGNPANEQFF. V gene TRBV4-2 combines with J gene TRBJ2-1; D perhaps matches TRBD2 (6 bases). CDR1 and CDR2 (germline): LGHNA, YNFKEQ. The CDR3 extends over 18 amino acids. V lost 0 bases and J lost 6, with 21 bases in between.

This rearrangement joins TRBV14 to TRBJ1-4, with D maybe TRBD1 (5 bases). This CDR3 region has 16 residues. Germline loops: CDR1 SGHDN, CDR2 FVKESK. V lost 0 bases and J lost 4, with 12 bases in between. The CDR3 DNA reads TGTGCCAGCAGCCAAGACGAGACAGCCATTAATGAAAAACTGTTTTTT. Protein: CASSQDETAINEKLFF.

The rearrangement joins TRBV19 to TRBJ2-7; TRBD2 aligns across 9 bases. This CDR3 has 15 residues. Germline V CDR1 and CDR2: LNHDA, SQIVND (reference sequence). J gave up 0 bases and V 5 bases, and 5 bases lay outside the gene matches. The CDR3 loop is CASSVSSGTSYEQYF. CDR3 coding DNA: TGTGCCAGTAGTGTCTCTAGCGGGACCTCCTACGAGCAGTACTTC.

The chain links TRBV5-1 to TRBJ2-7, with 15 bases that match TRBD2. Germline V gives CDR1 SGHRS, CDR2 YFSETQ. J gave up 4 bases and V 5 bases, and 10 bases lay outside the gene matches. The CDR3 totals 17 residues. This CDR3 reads CASSWTSGGAGTYEQYF. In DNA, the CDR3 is TGCGCCAGCAGTTGGACTAGCGGGGGGGCGGGGACGTACGAGCAGTACTTC.

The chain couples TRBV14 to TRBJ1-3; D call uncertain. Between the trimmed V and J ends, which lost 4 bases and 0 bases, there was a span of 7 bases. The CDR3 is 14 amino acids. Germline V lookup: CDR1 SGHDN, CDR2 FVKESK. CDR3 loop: CASSPGFSGNTIYF. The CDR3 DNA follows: TGTGCCAGCAGCCCGGGGTTCTCTGGAAACACCATATATTTT.

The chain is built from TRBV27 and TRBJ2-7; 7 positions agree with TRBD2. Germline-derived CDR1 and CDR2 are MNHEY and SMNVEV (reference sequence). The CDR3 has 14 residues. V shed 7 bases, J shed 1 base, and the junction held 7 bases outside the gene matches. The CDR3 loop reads CASKVWGGSYEQYF. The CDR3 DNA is TGTGCCAGCAAGGTTTGGGGGGGGTCCTACGAGCAGTACTTC.

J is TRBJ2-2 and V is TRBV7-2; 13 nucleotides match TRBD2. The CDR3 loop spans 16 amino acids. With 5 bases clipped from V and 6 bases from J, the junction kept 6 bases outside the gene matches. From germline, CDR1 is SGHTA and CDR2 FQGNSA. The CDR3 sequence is CASSTPGLAGSGELFF. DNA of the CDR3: TGTGCCAGCAGCACCCCGGGACTAGCGGGATCCGGGGAGCTGTTTTTT.

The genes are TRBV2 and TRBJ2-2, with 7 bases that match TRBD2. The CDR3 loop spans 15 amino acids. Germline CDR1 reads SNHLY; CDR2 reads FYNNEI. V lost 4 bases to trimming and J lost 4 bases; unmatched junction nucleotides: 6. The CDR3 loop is CASSVNGRLTGELFF. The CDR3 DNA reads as TGTGCCAGCAGTGTGAACGGGAGGCTCACCGGGGAGCTGTTTTTT.

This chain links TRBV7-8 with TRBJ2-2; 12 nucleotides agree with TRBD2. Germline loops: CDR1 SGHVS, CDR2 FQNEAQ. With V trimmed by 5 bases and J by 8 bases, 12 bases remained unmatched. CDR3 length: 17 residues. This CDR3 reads CASSPLGLAGPGGELFF. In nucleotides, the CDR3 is TGTGCCAGCAGCCCCCTGGGACTAGCGGGCCCGGGGGGGGAGCTGTTTTTT.